Each of the 32 T cell receptor beta chains below was sequenced from the same sample in a study of CD8+ T cells in alopecia areata. Treatment denoted: oral pan-JAK inhibitor, 5-10 mg twice daily. Following extraction, RNA underwent reverse transcription to cDNA, which served as the sequencing template. Assay: immunoSEQ multiplex PCR; the TCRdb copy retains only in-frame clones and omits some. Found here are 100,000 to 120,000 clones, approximately 51% of them singletons; the top ten hold about 3.4%. The specimen was CD4+ T cells sorted from blood, collected at week 24, from a patient treated with tofacitinib. These TCRs come from a human donor with alopecia areata.

This chain joins TRBV19 and TRBJ2-2; D may be TRBD1 (5 bases). The CDR3 contains 15 residues. V lost 5 bases, J lost 0 bases, and 10 bases lay in between. Germline V CDR1 and CDR2: LNHDA, SQIVND (reference sequence). CDR3 nucleotides: TGTGCCAGTAGTGCCAGGGCGCCGAACACCGGGGAGCTGTTTTTT. This translates into CASSARAPNTGELFF.

This clone appeared a few times. The rearrangement joins TRBV27 to TRBJ2-1; no firm D call. From germline, CDR1 is MNHEY and CDR2 SMNVEV (reference sequence). The length of the CDR3 is 14 residues. V was cut by 4 bases and J by 4 bases, with 11 bases left in between. In DNA, the CDR3 is TGTGCCAGCAGTTCGGCTCGTCAGTACAATGAGCAGTTCTTC. It codes for CASSSARQYNEQFF.

The chain is built from TRBV5-6 and TRBJ2-5; a possible D gene is TRBD1 (6 bases). V lost 8 bases, J lost 3 bases, and 20 bases lay in between. From germline, CDR1 is SGHDT and CDR2 YYEEEE. CDR3 length equals 15 residues. CDR3 DNA sequence: TGTGCCAGTTTTCTCTTGACAGGAGCTGAAGAGACCCAGTACTTC. Translated, it gives CASFLLTGAEETQYF.

The rearrangement links TRBV23-1 to TRBJ2-3; TRBD2 is a possible D gene (6 bases). TRBV23-1 carries the ORF label, with uncertain function. The V end lost 2 bases, the J end lost 2 bases, and 14 bases lay between the germline ends. The CDR3 length is 16 residues. CDR3: CASSQRLGGYTDTQYF. Written as DNA, the CDR3 is TGCGCCAGCAGTCAAAGGTTGGGGGGTTACACAGATACGCAGTATTTT.

The chain employs TRBV27 and TRBJ2-3; D might be TRBD1 (6 bases). Deletions cut 0 bases from V and 1 base from J, with 11 bases between. The CDR3 is 16 amino acids. Per germline, CDR1 MNHEY and CDR2 SMNVEV (reference sequence). CDR3 sequence (DNA): TGTGCCAGCAGTTTATCTTGGGGGCAAGGCACAGATACGCAGTATTTT. It translates to CASSLSWGQGTDTQYF.

The chain carries TRBV29-1 and TRBJ2-3; possibly TRBD2 for D (5 bases). From germline, CDR1 is SQVTM and CDR2 ANQGSEA. Trimming removed 3 bases from V and 1 base from J, with 11 bases in between. The CDR3 is made up of 14 amino acids. CDR3 residues: CSVDPRGGTDTQYF. The CDR3 region has the DNA TGCAGCGTTGACCCCCGGGGAGGCACAGATACGCAGTATTTT.

V and J are TRBV5-6 and TRBJ2-5; 7 positions match TRBD2. This CDR3 is built from 15 residues. Trimming took 1 base from V and 7 from J; bases not matched to a gene: 10. The germline gives CDR1 SGHDT, CDR2 YYEEEE. CDR3 sequence (DNA): TGTGCCAGCAGCTTGATAGGGACTACCAAAACGACCCAGTACTTC. Its protein product is CASSLIGTTKTTQYF.

This clone was seen only a few times. The chain recombines TRBV9 with TRBJ1-5, with D unclear. This CDR3 spans 14 amino acids. Per germline, CDR1 SGDLS and CDR2 YYNGEE. The V gene lost 3 bases and the J gene lost 9 bases, with 16 bases spanning the gap. The CDR3 DNA follows: TGTGCCAGCAGCGCGCGGTCCGACCTAGGGCCCCAGCATTTT. It translates to CASSARSDLGPQHF.

The chain links TRBV5-1 to TRBJ2-6; D is ambiguous. CDR3 length: 14 residues. Germline V gene sequence: CDR1 SGHRS, CDR2 YFSETQ. V was trimmed by 2 bases and J by 8 bases, leaving 11 bases between them. DNA of the CDR3: TGCGCCAGCAGCTTAGTGGCAGAGACCAACGTCCTGACTTTC. Translated: CASSLVAETNVLTF.

The chain recombines TRBV20-1 with TRBJ2-5, with 7 bases lining up with TRBD1. Germline loops: CDR1 DFQATT, CDR2 SNEGSKA (reference sequence). The CDR3 length is 11 residues. V trimming: 6 bases; J trimming: 5 bases; junction bases outside the gene matches: 3. CDR3 in amino acids: CSAQDRETQYF. The CDR3 DNA sequence: TGCAGTGCCCAGGACAGGGAGACCCAGTACTTC.

The chain carries TRBV2 and TRBJ1-5, with a tentative D call TRBD1 (5 bases). The CDR3 is 14 residues long. V was trimmed by 4 bases and J by 2 bases, leaving 9 bases between them. Germline assignment: CDR1 SNHLY and CDR2 FYNNEI. CDR3 loop: CASSASGRNQPQHF. The CDR3 DNA reads TGTGCCAGCAGTGCCTCAGGGCGCAATCAGCCCCAGCATTTT.

The CDR3 loop is CAWSSTLNTEAFF. CDR3 in DNA: TGTGCCTGGAGTTCTACACTGAACACTGAAGCTTTCTTT. The V and J genes are TRBV30 and TRBJ1-1; D uncertain. Germline lookup yields CDR1 GTSNPN and CDR2 SVGIG (reference sequence). Trimming shortened V by 2 bases and J by 0 bases, and 7 bases separated the two germline ends. The CDR3 has 13 residues.

The chain recombines TRBV9 with TRBJ2-4; D is possibly TRBD1 (6 bases). There are 16 residues in the CDR3. V gave up 2 bases and J gave up 0 bases, with 12 bases separating them. CDR1 and CDR2 (germline): SGDLS, YYNGEE. The CDR3 is CASSVDRLLAKNIQYF. In DNA form, the CDR3 reads TGTGCCAGCAGCGTTGACAGGTTACTAGCCAAAAACATTCAGTACTTC. Filled out from reference TRBV9 and TRBJ2-4, the complete variable domain reads DSGVTQTPKHLITATGQRVTLRCSPRSGDLSVYWYQQSLDQGLQFLIQYYNGEERAKGNILERFSAQQFPDLHSELNLSSLELGDSALYFCASSVDRLLAKNIQYFGAGTRLSVL.

This clone was counted a few times. V usage is TRBV21-1 and J usage is TRBJ2-1; the table assigns TRBD2, which was not confirmed against the DNA. TRBV21-1 is deemed a pseudogene. CDR3 length: 15 amino acids. CDR3 amino acids: CASSGLAIAHNEQFF. In DNA form, the CDR3 reads TGTGCCAGCAGCGGGCTAGCGATCGCCCACAATGAGCAGTTCTTC.

The chain recombines TRBV11-3 with TRBJ2-5, with no clear D. The V gene's germline CDR1 is SGHNT and CDR2 YENEEA. V lost 2 bases, J lost 3 bases, and 10 bases lay in between. The CDR3 runs 14 residues. The CDR3 DNA sequence: TGTGCCAGCAGCTTAAGGAGACGTGAAGAGACCCAGTACTTC. It encodes CASSLRRREETQYF.

The rearrangement links TRBV2 to TRBJ2-6; D is undetermined. Germline lookup yields CDR1 SNHLY and CDR2 FYNNEI. The CDR3 is 20 amino acids. The V and J ends lost 4 bases and 0 bases respectively, with 22 bases between them. For the CDR3, the DNA is TGTGCCAGCAGTGTCTTCAGGCTCTGGGGATCCTACTCTGGGGCCAACGTCCTGACTTTC. Its translation is CASSVFRLWGSYSGANVLTF.

This clone was picked up a small number of times. The chain carries TRBV7-9 and TRBJ1-1; a weak D match, TRBD1 (5 bases). The V end was cut by 7 bases, the J end by 1 base, with 13 bases between. The CDR3 is made up of 14 amino acids. CDR1 and CDR2 from the germline V gene are SEHNR and FQNEAQ (reference sequence). Written as DNA, the CDR3 is TGTGCCAGCACCCCCCCCCAGGGGAACACTGAAGCTTTCTTT. As protein: CASTPPQGNTEAFF.

This chain connects TRBV7-9 to TRBJ1-6; D perhaps matches TRBD1 (5 bases). Germline V lookup: CDR1 SEHNR, CDR2 FQNEAQ (reference sequence). The CDR3 has 14 residues. The ends were cut back, 5 bases at V and 10 bases at J, with 15 bases in the middle. The CDR3 bases are TGTGCCAGCAGCCCACCGGGGGGGATCTCACCCCTCCACTTT. Protein product: CASSPPGGISPLHF.

V usage is TRBV25-1 and J usage is TRBJ2-4; no definite D call. The CDR3 length is 15 residues. V lost 2 bases and J lost 4, with 12 bases in between. CDR1 MGHDK and CDR2 SYGVNS come from the germline V gene. CDR3 DNA sequence: TGTGCCAGCAGTGAAAGTGAGGCGATAAAAAACATTCAGTACTTC. Translated, it gives CASSESEAIKNIQYF. Looking up the rest from reference TRBV25-1 and TRBJ2-4 gives the full variable domain: EADIYQTPRYLVIGTGKKITLECSQTMGHDKMYWYQQDPGMELHLIHYSYGVNSTEKGDLSSESTVSRIRTEHFPLTLESARPSHTSQYLCASSESEAIKNIQYFGAGTRLSVL.

V gene TRBV27 combines with J gene TRBJ1-6; TRBD1 matches 8 bases. Germline assignment: CDR1 MNHEY and CDR2 SMNVEV (reference sequence). CDR3 size: 16 residues. J gave up 7 bases and V 0 bases, and 5 bases lay outside the gene matches. CDR3 in DNA: TGTGCCAGCAGTTTATCGGGGGGACAGGCCAATTCACCCCTCCACTTT. The encoded protein is CASSLSGGQANSPLHF.

This clone was recorded only once. The rearrangement joins TRBV4-3 to TRBJ1-1, with no clear D. The CDR3 extends over 14 amino acids. CDR1 is LGHNA and CDR2 is YSLEER in the germline V gene. Between the trimmed V and J ends, which lost 1 base and 4 bases, there was a span of 10 bases. Here the CDR3 DNA reads TGCGCCAGCAGCCAAGTGAGGACTAGCACTGAAGCTTTCTTT. It encodes CASSQVRTSTEAFF.

The V call is TRBV6-6, the J call TRBJ2-7; D may be TRBD2 (6 bases). Germline V gives CDR1 MNHNY, CDR2 SVGAGI (reference sequence). CDR3 size: 13 residues. The V gene lost 7 bases and the J gene lost 5 bases, with 15 bases spanning the gap. CDR3 region: CASTGLIRHEQYF. Here the CDR3 DNA reads TGTGCCAGCACTGGACTAATACGGCACGAGCAGTACTTC.

Turning to this clone: Other DNA sequences of this sample code for an identical CDR3. The rearrangement joins TRBV29-1 to TRBJ2-7; 8 bases fit TRBD1. The CDR3 is 11 residues long. Germline loops: CDR1 SQVTM, CDR2 ANQGSEA. After removal of 7 bases from V and 3 bases from J, the junction contained 2 bases not matched to a gene. CDR3 in DNA: TGCAGCGCCGGACAGGGCTACGAGCAGTACTTC. Translation: CSAGQGYEQYF.

The chain couples TRBV7-6 to TRBJ1-3, with D unresolved. Germline loops: CDR1 SGHVS, CDR2 FNYEAQ. Trimming shortened V by 0 bases and J by 3 bases, and 9 bases separated the two germline ends. This CDR3 region has 15 residues. CDR3: CASSLAGHLGNTIYF. CDR3 DNA sequence: TGTGCCAGCAGCTTAGCTGGCCACCTTGGAAACACCATATATTTT.

This chain connects TRBV30 to TRBJ1-2, with D hard to call. V lost 3 bases and J lost 4, with 15 bases in between. Looked up from germline, CDR1 is GTSNPN and CDR2 is SVGIG (reference sequence). The CDR3 is 14 amino acids. The DNA for the CDR3 is TGTGCCTGGAGAAGACTAACCGGCGGCTATGGCTACACCTTC. It codes for CAWRRLTGGYGYTF.

This clone was seen a handful of times. The gene calls are TRBV25-1 and TRBJ1-6; a possible D gene is TRBD1 (5 bases). Per germline, CDR1 MGHDK and CDR2 SYGVNS. The CDR3 contains 13 residues. Trimming shortened V by 6 bases and J by 8 bases, and 11 bases separated the two germline ends. This chain's CDR3 is CASRRGTDSPLHF. The CDR3 DNA reads TGTGCCAGCAGGAGAGGGACGGATTCACCCCTCCACTTT.

The chain recombines TRBV29-1 with TRBJ2-5, with D perhaps TRBD1 or TRBD2 (6 bases each). V dropped 6 bases and J dropped 4 bases, with 12 bases sitting between them. Per the germline V gene, CDR1 is SQVTM and CDR2 is ANQGSEA. The CDR3 has 12 residues. The CDR3: CSVASGAETQYF. In DNA form, the CDR3 reads TGCAGCGTCGCCTCGGGGGCAGAGACCCAGTACTTC.

The gene calls are TRBV19 and TRBJ2-1; TRBD2 might be the D (5 bases). This CDR3 is built from 14 residues. Germline V gene sequence: CDR1 LNHDA, CDR2 SQIVND (reference sequence). The V end was cut by 8 bases, the J end by 5 bases, with 16 bases between. As DNA, the CDR3 is TGTGCCAGTTCCCCGGCAGCGGCGAACAATGAGCAGTTCTTC. Translating it yields CASSPAAANNEQFF.

This rearrangement joins TRBV5-4 to TRBJ2-5, with 7 bases that match TRBD1. The CDR3 totals 13 residues. J was trimmed by 6 bases and V by 3 bases; bases with no gene match: 5. Per the germline V gene, CDR1 is SGHNT and CDR2 is YYREEE (reference sequence). In nucleotides, the CDR3 is TGTGCCAGCAGCTCTACAGGGGTTAAGACCCAGTACTTC. Its translation: CASSSTGVKTQYF.

The CDR3 DNA is TGTGCCAGCAGTCCACCGTCAAGCACTAGCTGCACCTTC. Protein sequence: CASSPPSSTSCTF. The chain uses TRBV25-1 and TRBJ1-2; D is unresolved. Looked up from germline, CDR1 is MGHDK and CDR2 is SYGVNS. The CDR3 extends over 13 amino acids. V lost 5 bases to trimming and J lost 13 bases, with 20 bases between them.

This clone has a single count. This chain connects TRBV30 to TRBJ1-5; possible D gene TRBD1, 5 bases. V was shortened by 0 bases and J by 6 bases, with 18 bases between the two germline ends. The length of the CDR3 is 16 residues. Germline V gene data show CDR1 as GTSNPN and CDR2 as SVGIG (reference sequence). This CDR3 reads CAWSVRGRIRGQPQHF. CDR3 sequence (DNA): TGTGCCTGGAGTGTACGGGGCAGAATAAGAGGTCAGCCCCAGCATTTT.

This chain joins TRBV27 and TRBJ2-7; D is possibly TRBD1 (6 bases). The germline V and J ends were trimmed by 8 bases and 2 bases, with 16 bases remaining between them. Germline values: CDR1 MNHEY, CDR2 SMNVEV (reference sequence). The CDR3 runs 14 residues. The CDR3 DNA is TGTGCCAGCGTCTCCTTCGGGGACACCTACGAGCAGTACTTC. Protein product: CASVSFGDTYEQYF.